This TCR beta chain is drawn from a study of T-cell reconstitution after alpha-beta-depleted transplantation in children. Unique molecular identifiers were incorporated when the TCRbeta library was constructed. TCRdb redid the calling of the PCR reads with MiXCR, one entry per CDR3 protein. The sample shows a few hundred thousand distinct CDR3 sequences, around 25% of them seen only once. This clonotype was counted a few times. What it binds is unknown. Study-wide findings and caveats: Reportedly, alpha-beta T cells present about two months post-transplant originated from several hundred expanded clones of graft origin.

The CDR3 contains 14 residues. The trim removed 2 bases at V and 6 bases at J, leaving 7 bases unmatched. From germline, CDR1 is SGHKS and CDR2 YYEKEE (reference sequence). The receptor's source is a male patient under 18 who had a stem cell transplant for acute lymphoblastic leukemia, so the T cells may come from the graft donor. The starting material was PBMCs, mostly from graft donor cells, obtained 180 days after TCRalphabeta/CD19-depleted stem cell transplant. The chain uses TRBV5-5 and TRBJ1-1; 7 bases map to TRBD1. The CDR3 DNA follows: TGTGCCAGCAGCTTAGTCGCGACAGGGTCTGAAGCTTTCTTT. Protein product: CASSLVATGSEAFF.